The entry below describes one T cell receptor beta chain. Authors' data handling: Amplification of reference gene primers was used by the study to estimate nucleated cell counts. Clones were read by immunoSEQ multiplex PCR, and TCRdb kept only the in-frame ones, dropping some. D and trimming were read from the DNA, whereas the V and J calls and clone size are those reported in that table. The sample includes some 380,000 clones, 85% to 90% seen only once; the top ten take about 6.8%. The CDR3 is made up of 16 amino acids. Germline values: CDR1 SGHDN, CDR2 FVKESK. Trimming took 6 bases from V and 8 from J, leaving 23 bases between them. The data stem from a study of blood T cell repertoires in COVID-19. Study information: Samples came from the United States, Italy and Spain, spanning acute and convalescent COVID-19. T cells, B-cell-depleted T cells, or PBMCs supplied cDNA or gDNA.

The sequenced sample was peripheral blood. V is TRBV14 and J is TRBJ2-1, with D possibly being TRBD1 (6 bases). The receptor was derived from a man between 18 and 35 years old with active or convalescent COVID-19. CDR3 coding DNA: TGTGCCAGCAGTCCAAAATTAAGTAGGGACACCGATGAGCAGTTCTTC. Encoded protein: CASSPKLSRDTDEQFF.